A selection of T cell receptor beta chains follows, all from one sample in a study of siplizumab effects on memory and regulatory T cells. The assay was immunoSEQ multiplex PCR, and TCRdb's table has in-frame clones only and misses some. The data contain 98,000 or so clones, 93% of them seen just once; the ten biggest clones take up 0.55% to 0.8%. Sequencing was performed on Tregs sorted from blood. All receptors derive from a human donor in good health. Both conserved end residues are part of each CDR3. The order of the fields is CDR3 protein, CDR3 DNA, J gene, D gene, clone size, V gene. A D gene is named only where the DNA matches it firmly. Size values are once, few and many counts, or a class for expanded clones, and some rows have none.

cdr3_aa: CASSTRLNYEQYF
cdr3_nt: TGTGCCAGTAGTACCCGACTCAACTACGAGCAGTACTTC
j_call: TRBJ2-7
d_call: .
clone_size: .
v_call: TRBV19

cdr3_aa: CASSSDSGFGEKLFF
cdr3_nt: TGTGCCAGCAGTTCCGACTCCGGGTTCGGTGAAAAACTGTTTTTT
j_call: TRBJ1-4
d_call: .
clone_size: .
v_call: TRBV27

cdr3_aa: CASRRSWDTEAFF
cdr3_nt: TGTGCCAGCAGAAGGAGCTGGGACACTGAAGCTTTCTTT
j_call: TRBJ1-1
d_call: .
clone_size: .
v_call: TRBV6-5

cdr3_aa: CASSSSGTLGLWRPEAFF
cdr3_nt: TGTGCCAGCAGCTCCTCCGGGACTTTGGGTCTGTGGCGGCCTGAAGCTTTCTTT
j_call: TRBJ1-1
d_call: .
clone_size: .
v_call: TRBV5-6

cdr3_aa: CASSVDTGVLETQYF
cdr3_nt: TGTGCCAGCAGCGTAGATACAGGGGTCCTGGAGACCCAGTACTTC
j_call: TRBJ2-5
d_call: TRBD1
clone_size: .
v_call: TRBV9

cdr3_aa: CASSRTGVGNTIYF
cdr3_nt: TGCGCCAGCAGCCGGACAGGGGTGGGAAACACCATATATTTT
j_call: TRBJ1-3
d_call: TRBD1
clone_size: .
v_call: TRBV5-1

cdr3_aa: CASKNLPGGSGELFF
cdr3_nt: TGTGCCAGCAAGAACCTACCAGGGGGGTCCGGGGAGCTGTTTTTT
j_call: TRBJ2-2
d_call: .
clone_size: .
v_call: TRBV27

cdr3_aa: CASSSGFTDTQYF
cdr3_nt: TGTGCCAGTAGTAGCGGATTCACAGATACGCAGTATTTT
j_call: TRBJ2-3
d_call: .
clone_size: .
v_call: TRBV19

cdr3_aa: CASSLTDTSGNTIYF
cdr3_nt: TGTGCCAGCAGTCTAACGGACACATCTGGAAACACCATATATTTT
j_call: TRBJ1-3
d_call: .
clone_size: .
v_call: TRBV6-5

cdr3_aa: CASSLVGESYNEQFF
cdr3_nt: TGCGCCAGCAGCTTGGTAGGGGAATCCTACAATGAGCAGTTCTTC
j_call: TRBJ2-1
d_call: .
clone_size: .
v_call: TRBV5-1

cdr3_aa: CATSRRTGMNEKLFF
cdr3_nt: TGTGCCACCAGCCGACGGACAGGGATGAATGAAAAACTGTTTTTT
j_call: TRBJ1-4
d_call: TRBD1
clone_size: .
v_call: TRBV15

cdr3_aa: CASSMRQAGIQYF
cdr3_nt: TGTGCCAGTAGTATGCGGCAGGCGGGCATTCAGTACTTC
j_call: TRBJ2-4
d_call: .
clone_size: .
v_call: TRBV19

cdr3_aa: CASSQTGKEGTEAFF
cdr3_nt: TGTGCCAGCTCCCAAACAGGGAAAGAGGGCACTGAAGCTTTCTTT
j_call: TRBJ1-1
d_call: .
clone_size: .
v_call: TRBV18

cdr3_aa: CASSSRGLNEKLFF
cdr3_nt: TGTGCCAGCAGCTCCAGGGGGCTTAATGAAAAACTGTTTTTT
j_call: TRBJ1-4
d_call: TRBD1
clone_size: .
v_call: TRBV7-9

cdr3_aa: CASSIAGAGNTIYF
cdr3_nt: TGTGCCAGTAGTATAGCAGGAGCTGGAAACACCATATATTTT
j_call: TRBJ1-3
d_call: .
clone_size: .
v_call: TRBV19

cdr3_aa: CASLGREETQYF
cdr3_nt: TGTGCCAGCCTGGGCAGGGAAGAGACCCAGTACTTC
j_call: TRBJ2-5
d_call: .
clone_size: .
v_call: TRBV28

cdr3_aa: CSATHTEAFF
cdr3_nt: TGCAGTGCTACACACACTGAAGCTTTCTTT
j_call: TRBJ1-1
d_call: .
clone_size: .
v_call: TRBV20-1

cdr3_aa: CASSLAGRGTEAFF
cdr3_nt: TGTGCCAGCAGCTTAGCTGGGCGGGGGACTGAAGCTTTCTTT
j_call: TRBJ1-1
d_call: .
clone_size: .
v_call: TRBV7-9

cdr3_aa: CASTLTGVSNQPQHF
cdr3_nt: TGTGCCAGTACTCTTACAGGGGTTAGCAATCAGCCCCAGCATTTT
j_call: TRBJ1-5
d_call: TRBD1
clone_size: .
v_call: TRBV19

cdr3_aa: CASSPKPLLNTGELFF
cdr3_nt: TGTGCCAGCAGCCCGAAGCCGCTCCTGAACACCGGGGAGCTGTTTTTT
j_call: TRBJ2-2
d_call: .
clone_size: .
v_call: TRBV13

cdr3_aa: CASSQVTGGRTEAFF
cdr3_nt: TGTGCCAGCAGCCAAGTGACAGGGGGCCGGACTGAAGCTTTCTTT
j_call: TRBJ1-1
d_call: TRBD1
clone_size: .
v_call: TRBV4-2

cdr3_aa: CASRGTGTSEQYF
cdr3_nt: TGTGCCAGCAGGGGGACAGGAACCAGCGAGCAGTACTTC
j_call: TRBJ2-7
d_call: TRBD1
clone_size: .
v_call: TRBV2

cdr3_aa: CASRAGLRNTGELFF
cdr3_nt: TGCGCCAGCAGGGCGGGACTGCGGAACACCGGGGAGCTGTTTTTT
j_call: TRBJ2-2
d_call: .
clone_size: .
v_call: TRBV5-1

cdr3_aa: CASRRGTAPTGELFF
cdr3_nt: TGTGCCAGCAGACGGGGGACAGCCCCCACCGGGGAGCTGTTTTTT
j_call: TRBJ2-2
d_call: .
clone_size: .
v_call: TRBV6-5

cdr3_aa: CASSQQGWNSPLHF
cdr3_nt: TGCGCCAGCAGCCAACAGGGGTGGAATTCACCCCTCCACTTT
j_call: TRBJ1-6
d_call: TRBD1
clone_size: .
v_call: TRBV5-1

cdr3_aa: CASSAGDEQFF
cdr3_nt: TGTGCCAGCAGTGCGGGGGATGAGCAGTTCTTC
j_call: TRBJ2-1
d_call: .
clone_size: .
v_call: TRBV25-1

cdr3_aa: CASSLPGSEKLFF
cdr3_nt: TGCGCCAGCAGCTTGCCAGGGAGTGAAAAACTGTTTTTT
j_call: TRBJ1-4
d_call: .
clone_size: .
v_call: TRBV5-1

cdr3_aa: CASSPFQGAEAFF
cdr3_nt: TGCGCCAGCAGCCCGTTTCAGGGGGCGGAAGCTTTCTTT
j_call: TRBJ1-1
d_call: TRBD1
clone_size: .
v_call: TRBV5-1

cdr3_aa: CASSLFWPNEQFF
cdr3_nt: TGCGCCAGCAGCTTGTTCTGGCCCAATGAGCAGTTCTTC
j_call: TRBJ2-1
d_call: .
clone_size: .
v_call: TRBV5-1

cdr3_aa: CASSLGRRENTGELFF
cdr3_nt: TGTGCCAGCAGCTTAGGTCGCAGAGAGAACACCGGGGAGCTGTTTTTT
j_call: TRBJ2-2
d_call: .
clone_size: few
v_call: TRBV11-2

cdr3_aa: CAISESLGGRNSPLHF
cdr3_nt: TGTGCCATCAGTGAGTCGCTAGGAGGTCGTAATTCACCCCTCCACTTT
j_call: TRBJ1-6
d_call: .
clone_size: .
v_call: TRBV10-3

cdr3_aa: CASSPTGDAEAFF
cdr3_nt: TGTGCCAGCAGCCCGACAGGGGATGCTGAAGCTTTCTTT
j_call: TRBJ1-1
d_call: TRBD1
clone_size: .
v_call: TRBV7-9

cdr3_aa: CASSPFAFDSYGYTF
cdr3_nt: TGCGCCAGCAGCCCGTTTGCCTTCGACAGCTATGGCTACACCTTC
j_call: TRBJ1-2
d_call: .
clone_size: .
v_call: TRBV5-1

cdr3_aa: CASSLDVWETYEQYF
cdr3_nt: TGCGCCAGCAGCTTGGACGTCTGGGAGACATACGAGCAGTACTTC
j_call: TRBJ2-7
d_call: .
clone_size: .
v_call: TRBV5-1

cdr3_aa: CASSSSYGYTF
cdr3_nt: TGTGCCAGCAGCTCCTCGTATGGCTACACCTTC
j_call: TRBJ1-2
d_call: .
clone_size: .
v_call: TRBV4-2

cdr3_aa: CASTDGVPEAFF
cdr3_nt: TGTGCCAGCACGGACGGCGTCCCTGAAGCTTTCTTT
j_call: TRBJ1-1
d_call: .
clone_size: .
v_call: TRBV6-5

cdr3_aa: CASSLTQVSTEAFF
cdr3_nt: TGTGCCAGCAGCTTAACACAGGTTTCCACTGAAGCTTTCTTT
j_call: TRBJ1-1
d_call: .
clone_size: .
v_call: TRBV7-2

cdr3_aa: CASSLAERNYGYTF
cdr3_nt: TGCGCCAGCAGCTTGGCCGAACGGAACTATGGCTACACCTTC
j_call: TRBJ1-2
d_call: .
clone_size: .
v_call: TRBV5-1

cdr3_aa: CASSVAYGQYNEQFF
cdr3_nt: TGTGCCAGCAGCGTAGCTTACGGGCAGTACAATGAGCAGTTCTTC
j_call: TRBJ2-1
d_call: .
clone_size: .
v_call: TRBV9

cdr3_aa: CSARGAGYTF
cdr3_nt: TGCAGTGCTAGAGGGGCTGGCTACACCTTC
j_call: TRBJ1-2
d_call: .
clone_size: .
v_call: TRBV20-1

cdr3_aa: CASSIIWKETQYF
cdr3_nt: TGTGCCAGTAGTATAATTTGGAAGGAGACCCAGTACTTC
j_call: TRBJ2-5
d_call: .
clone_size: .
v_call: TRBV19

cdr3_aa: CAISESRLMTAPNEKLFF
cdr3_nt: TGTGCCATCAGTGAGTCGCGATTAATGACAGCTCCTAATGAAAAACTGTTTTTT
j_call: TRBJ1-4
d_call: .
clone_size: .
v_call: TRBV10-3

cdr3_aa: CAISGQVNQPQHF
cdr3_nt: TGTGCCATCAGTGGACAGGTGAATCAGCCCCAGCATTTT
j_call: TRBJ1-5
d_call: .
clone_size: .
v_call: TRBV10-3

cdr3_aa: CASSVAPYYEQYF
cdr3_nt: TGTGCCAGCAGCGTAGCTCCTTACTACGAGCAGTACTTC
j_call: TRBJ2-7
d_call: .
clone_size: .
v_call: TRBV9

cdr3_aa: CASSQDASLGNTIYF
cdr3_nt: TGTGCCAGCAGCCAAGACGCATCCCTGGGAAACACCATATATTTT
j_call: TRBJ1-3
d_call: .
clone_size: .
v_call: TRBV4-2

cdr3_aa: CASSTHMTGNSGNTIYF
cdr3_nt: TGTGCCAGTAGTACCCACATGACAGGCAACTCTGGAAACACCATATATTTT
j_call: TRBJ1-3
d_call: .
clone_size: .
v_call: TRBV19

cdr3_aa: CASSLRSVQGQGLDIQYF
cdr3_nt: TGTGCCAGCAGCTTACGGTCCGTTCAGGGACAGGGGTTAGACATTCAGTACTTC
j_call: TRBJ2-4
d_call: TRBD1
clone_size: .
v_call: TRBV13

cdr3_aa: CASSAIAGARNEQFF
cdr3_nt: TGTGCCAGCAGTGCCATAGCGGGGGCGCGCAATGAGCAGTTCTTC
j_call: TRBJ2-1
d_call: TRBD2
clone_size: .
v_call: TRBV27

cdr3_aa: CATSRGPVEDYEQYF
cdr3_nt: TGTGCCACCAGCAGAGGGCCGGTCGAGGACTACGAGCAGTACTTC
j_call: TRBJ2-7
d_call: .
clone_size: .
v_call: TRBV15

cdr3_aa: CASSLALGTSNEGYTF
cdr3_nt: TGTGCCAGCAGCTTAGCCTTAGGGACCTCCAACGAGGGCTACACCTTC
j_call: TRBJ1-2
d_call: .
clone_size: .
v_call: TRBV11-2

cdr3_aa: CASSAGFGGEQYF
cdr3_nt: TGTGCCAGCAGCGCCGGTTTTGGGGGCGAGCAGTACTTC
j_call: TRBJ2-7
d_call: .
clone_size: .
v_call: TRBV5-6

cdr3_aa: CASSALRGSGANVLTF
cdr3_nt: TGTGCCAGCAGCGCACTACGGGGCTCTGGGGCCAACGTCCTGACTTTC
j_call: TRBJ2-6
d_call: .
clone_size: .
v_call: TRBV9

cdr3_aa: CASCSGQQETQYF
cdr3_nt: TGTGCCAGCTGCTCGGGACAGCAAGAGACCCAGTACTTC
j_call: TRBJ2-5
d_call: TRBD1
clone_size: once
v_call: TRBV19

cdr3_aa: CASSQVDPWTGGFRELFF
cdr3_nt: TGCGCCAGCAGCCAAGTAGATCCTTGGACAGGGGGCTTCCGGGAGCTGTTTTTT
j_call: TRBJ2-2
d_call: TRBD1
clone_size: once
v_call: TRBV4-1

cdr3_aa: CASSLVFGHGYTF
cdr3_nt: TGTGCCAGCAGCTTAGTTTTTGGACATGGCTACACCTTC
j_call: TRBJ1-2
d_call: .
clone_size: .
v_call: TRBV7-9